This T cell receptor (beta chain) derives from a study of cytomegalovirus exposure and HLA in healthy donors. The study, taken as a whole, reports: In a later analysis, TCR association rates varied by HLA locus: DRB1 most, HLA-C fewest.

A remark on this clone: Its antigen is not known.

PCR was performed using 60 Vbeta and 13 Jbeta primers. Using immunoSEQ multiplex PCR, the repertoire was profiled, and TCRdb retains in-frame clones only, with some absent. The repertoire holds some 190,000 clones, with around 76% as singletons. Trimming cost V 5 bases and J 3 bases, with 10 bases left between them. This CDR3 has 13 residues. Germline V gene data show CDR1 as SGHVS and CDR2 as FNYEAQ. The sequenced sample was PBMCs. The source of this sequence is a woman under 40 in good health and CMV-seropositive. V is TRBV7-6 and J is TRBJ1-1; TRBD1 is a possible D gene (5 bases). This chain's CDR3 is CASSPPGDTEAFF. The CDR3 DNA sequence: TGTGCCAGCAGCCCGCCGGGGGACACTGAAGCTTTCTTT.